This T cell receptor beta chain was recorded in a study of T cells in Graves' hyperthyroidism and ophthalmopathy. TCR beta CDR3 regions were amplified from RNA. During a first-round RT-PCR of the TCR CDR3, the HTBI primer set was used. TCRdb independently ran MiXCR on the multiplex PCR reads; one entry per CDR3 protein. The sample has about 520,000 distinct CDR3 sequences; less than 25% are singletons. CDR1 is KGHSH, CDR2 LQKENI, per germline. The V end lost 2 bases, the J end lost 4 bases, and 11 bases lay between the germline ends. This CDR3 has 14 amino acids. This clonotype showed up many times. The sequenced material came from blood. The chain has TRBV18 and TRBJ1-1; D not certain. This TCR came from a woman aged 25 to 45 with Graves' ophthalmopathy. In nucleotides, the CDR3 is TGTGCCAGCTCACCAGCGGGGATGGGCACTGAAGCTTTCTTT. This encodes CASSPAGMGTEAFF.